Each of the 10 T cell receptor beta chains below was sequenced from the same sample in a study of spatial heterogeneity in lung cancer. Specified time point: blood at routine non-recurrence follow-up after resection. TCRdb redid the calling of the 5' RACE reads with MiXCR, one entry per CDR3 protein. This table has tens of thousands of distinct CDR3 sequences, about a tenth appearing once. The sequenced sample was PBMCs, obtained at follow-up. These receptors came from a male donor with early-stage non-small cell lung cancer.

The chain has TRBV20-1 and TRBJ2-2, with a weak D call TRBD2 (6 bases). Germline lookup yields CDR1 DFQATT and CDR2 SNEGSKA (reference sequence). V lost 4 bases and J lost 1, with 10 bases in between. The length of the CDR3 is 14 residues. CDR3 region: CSATRRGNTGELFF. The CDR3 DNA sequence: TGCAGTGCTACACGGAGGGGGAACACCGGGGAGCTGTTTTTT.

This clonotype occurred many times. This chain joins TRBV2 and TRBJ1-4; 7 bases are a match to TRBD1. Germline CDR1 reads SNHLY; CDR2 reads FYNNEI. This CDR3 spans 16 amino acids. Trimming at V came to 4 bases and at J to 8 bases, leaving 13 bases not matched to a gene. CDR3 sequence: CASSGRDSPFEEKLFF. The CDR3 region has the DNA TGTGCCAGCAGTGGAAGGGACAGCCCCTTTGAGGAAAAACTGTTTTTT.

This clonotype was counted at least ten times. V and J are TRBV20-1 and TRBJ2-7; D is unresolved. This CDR3 spans 17 amino acids. V lost 3 bases and J lost 7, with 28 bases in between. The germline V gene has CDR1 DFQATT and CDR2 SNEGSKA (reference sequence). The CDR3 here is CSASGSAELALYVEQYF. The CDR3 bases are TGCAGTGCTAGTGGGTCGGCTGAGCTGGCCCTCTACGTTGAGCAGTACTTC.

This clonotype was detected only a few times. V and J are TRBV4-1 and TRBJ1-1; the D is unclear. This CDR3 has 17 residues. The V and J ends lost 0 bases and 0 bases respectively, with 14 bases between them. CDR1 is MGHRA and CDR2 is YSYEKL in the germline V gene. Here the CDR3 reads CASSQDITALMNTEAFF. As DNA, the CDR3 is TGCGCCAGCAGCCAAGATATAACAGCCTTAATGAACACTGAAGCTTTCTTT.

This clonotype was observed at least ten times. The gene calls are TRBV21-1 and TRBJ1-1; the D call in the table, TRBD1, was not verified against the DNA. TRBV21-1 represents a pseudogene. The CDR3 totals 17 residues. This CDR3 is CASSTPPGRYLNTEAFF. CDR3 nucleotide sequence: TGTGCCAGCAGCACTCCCCCGGGCCGCTATTTGAACACTGAAGCTTTCTTT.

There are many counts of this clonotype. This chain links TRBV29-1 with TRBJ2-7, with a weak D call TRBD1 (5 bases). The germline CDR1 and CDR2 sequences are SQVTM and ANQGSEA. V was trimmed by 1 base and J by 0 bases, leaving 10 bases between them. The CDR3 sequence is 14 residues long. In DNA form, the CDR3 reads TGCAGCGTTGAAGTACAGGCTACCTCCTACGAGCAGTACTTC. Encoded protein: CSVEVQATSYEQYF.

This clonotype has more than one count but fewer than ten. J is TRBJ1-6 and V is TRBV19, with D tentatively TRBD1 (6 bases). In germline, CDR1 is LNHDA, CDR2 SQIVND (reference sequence). The CDR3 is 14 amino acids. V lost 6 bases and J 6 bases, leaving 12 bases between the germline ends. The CDR3 coding sequence is TGTGCCAGTAGCCGTGGACAGCCTAATTCACCCCTCCACTTT. Its translation: CASSRGQPNSPLHF. The whole variable domain, remainder taken from reference TRBV19 and TRBJ1-6, is DGGITQSPKYLFRKEGQNVTLSCEQNLNHDAMYWYRQDPGQGLRLIYYSQIVNDFQKGDIAEGYSVSREKKESFPLTVTSAQKNPTAFYLCASSRGQPNSPLHFGNGTRLTVT.

This chain joins TRBV27 and TRBJ2-7, with 7 bases lining up with TRBD1. The V segment lost 5 bases and the J segment 3 bases; nucleotides outside the gene matches: 7. The CDR3 runs to 14 residues. Germline V gene sequence: CDR1 MNHEY, CDR2 SMNVEV (reference sequence). Here the CDR3 DNA reads TGTGCCAGCAGTGCGACAGGGTCAGGCTACGAGCAGTACTTC. This translates into CASSATGSGYEQYF.

This clonotype has a handful of counts. The V call is TRBV5-1, the J call TRBJ2-7; no reliable D call. Germline values: CDR1 SGHRS, CDR2 YFSETQ. The CDR3 is 13 residues long. V shed 7 bases and J shed 3 bases, with 14 bases lying between them. The CDR3 loop reads CASAPRLDYEQYF. The DNA of the CDR3 is TGCGCCAGCGCCCCGAGGTTAGACTACGAGCAGTACTTC.

This clonotype was found a few times. V usage is TRBV27 and J usage is TRBJ2-2; TRBD1 agrees at 9 bases. The J segment lost 6 bases and the V segment lost 5 bases, leaving 4 bases of the junction unmatched. Germline V gene data show CDR1 as MNHEY and CDR2 as SMNVEV (reference sequence). The CDR3 spans 14 residues. The CDR3 coding sequence is TGTGCCAGCAGTCCCGGGACAGGGCCCGGGGAGCTGTTTTTT. Translated, it gives CASSPGTGPGELFF.